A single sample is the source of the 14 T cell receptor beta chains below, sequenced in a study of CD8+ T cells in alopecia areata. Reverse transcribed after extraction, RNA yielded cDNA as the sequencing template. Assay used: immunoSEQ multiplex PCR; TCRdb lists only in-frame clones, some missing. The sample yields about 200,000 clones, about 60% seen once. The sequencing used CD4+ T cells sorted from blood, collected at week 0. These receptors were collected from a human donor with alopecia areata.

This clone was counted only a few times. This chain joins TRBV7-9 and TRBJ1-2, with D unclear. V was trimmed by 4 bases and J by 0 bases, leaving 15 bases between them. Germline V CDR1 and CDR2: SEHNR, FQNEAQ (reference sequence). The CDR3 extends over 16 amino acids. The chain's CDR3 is CASSYAGPTANYGYTF. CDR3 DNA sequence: TGTGCCAGCAGCTATGCCGGGCCAACAGCTAACTATGGCTACACCTTC.

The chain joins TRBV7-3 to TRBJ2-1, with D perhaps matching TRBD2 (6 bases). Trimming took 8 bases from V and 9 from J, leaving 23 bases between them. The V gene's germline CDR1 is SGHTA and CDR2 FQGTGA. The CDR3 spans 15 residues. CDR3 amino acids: CASAPLAEGLVEQFF. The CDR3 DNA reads TGTGCCAGCGCCCCTTTAGCGGAGGGATTGGTTGAGCAGTTCTTC.

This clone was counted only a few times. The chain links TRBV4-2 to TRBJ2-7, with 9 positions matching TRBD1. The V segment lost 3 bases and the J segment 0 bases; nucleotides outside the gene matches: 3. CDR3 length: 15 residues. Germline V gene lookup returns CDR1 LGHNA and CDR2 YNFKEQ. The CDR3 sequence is CASSQMGQGSYEQYF. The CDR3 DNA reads TGTGCCAGCAGCCAGATGGGACAGGGCTCCTACGAGCAGTACTTC.

CDR3 residues: CAISESRDYNEQFF. CDR3 DNA sequence: TGTGCCATCAGTGAGTCCAGGGACTACAATGAGCAGTTCTTC. J is TRBJ2-1 and V is TRBV10-3; maybe TRBD1 (5 bases). Trimming stripped 0 bases from V and 3 bases from J, with 6 bases between. The CDR3 contains 14 residues. The germline gives CDR1 ENHRY, CDR2 SYGVKD.

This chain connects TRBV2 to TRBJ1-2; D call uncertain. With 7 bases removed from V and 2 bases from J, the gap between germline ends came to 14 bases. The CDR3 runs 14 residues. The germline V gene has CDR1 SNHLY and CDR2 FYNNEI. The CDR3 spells CASTAWAKNYGYTF. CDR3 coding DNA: TGTGCCAGCACCGCCTGGGCCAAAAACTATGGCTACACCTTC.

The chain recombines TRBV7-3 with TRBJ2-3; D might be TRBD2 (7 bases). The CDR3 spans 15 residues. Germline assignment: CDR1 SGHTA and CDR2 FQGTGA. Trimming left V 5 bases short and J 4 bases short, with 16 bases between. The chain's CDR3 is CASSPGGQWADTQYF. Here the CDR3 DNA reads TGTGCCAGCAGCCCCGGGGGGCAGTGGGCAGATACGCAGTATTTT.

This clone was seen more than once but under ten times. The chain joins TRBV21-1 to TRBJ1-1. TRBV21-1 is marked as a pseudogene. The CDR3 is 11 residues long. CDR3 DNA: TGTGCCAGCAGAGGGAACACTGAAGCTTTCTTT. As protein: CASRGNTEAFF.

CDR3 sequence: CSVDGGHGELFF. The CDR3 bases are TGCAGCGTTGACGGCGGTCACGGGGAGCTGTTTTTT. The chain couples TRBV29-1 to TRBJ2-2; D ambiguous. From germline, CDR1 is SQVTM and CDR2 ANQGSEA. The ends were cut back, 3 bases at V and 7 bases at J, with 9 bases in the middle. CDR3 length equals 12 residues.

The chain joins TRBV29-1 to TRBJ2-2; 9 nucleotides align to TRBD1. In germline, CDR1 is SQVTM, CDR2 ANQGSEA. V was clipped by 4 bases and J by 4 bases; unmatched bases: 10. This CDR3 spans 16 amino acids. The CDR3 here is CSVGWYRGRGTGELFF. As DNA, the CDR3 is TGCAGCGTTGGGTGGTACAGGGGGCGAGGCACCGGGGAGCTGTTTTTT.

The CDR3, as DNA: TGCAGCGTTGATAGCGGGAGGGCCGGGTACGAGCAGTACTTC. Protein sequence: CSVDSGRAGYEQYF. V and J are TRBV29-1 and TRBJ2-7, with TRBD2 identical over 11 bases. Trimming removed 3 bases from V and 4 bases from J; junction bases left unmatched: 5. The V gene's germline CDR1 is SQVTM and CDR2 ANQGSEA. The CDR3 is 14 residues long.

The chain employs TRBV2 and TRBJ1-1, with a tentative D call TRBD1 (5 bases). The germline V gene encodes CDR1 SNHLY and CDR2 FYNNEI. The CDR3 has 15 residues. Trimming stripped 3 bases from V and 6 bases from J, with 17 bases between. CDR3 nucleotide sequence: TGTGCCAGCAGTGAGACTTGGGCGGGGGTCGCTGAAGCTTTCTTT. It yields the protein CASSETWAGVAEAFF.

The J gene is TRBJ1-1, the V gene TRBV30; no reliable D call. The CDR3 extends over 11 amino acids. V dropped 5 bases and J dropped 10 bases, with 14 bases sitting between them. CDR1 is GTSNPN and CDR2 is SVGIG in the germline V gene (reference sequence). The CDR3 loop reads CAWVGPTVAFF. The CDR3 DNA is TGTGCCTGGGTCGGGCCAACAGTAGCTTTCTTT.

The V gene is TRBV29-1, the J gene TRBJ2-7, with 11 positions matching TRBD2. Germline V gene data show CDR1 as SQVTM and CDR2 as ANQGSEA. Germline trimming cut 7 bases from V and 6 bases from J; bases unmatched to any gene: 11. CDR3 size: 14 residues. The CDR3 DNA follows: TGCAGCGCCCGGGGACTAGCGGAATCGCTCGAGCAGTACTTC. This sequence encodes CSARGLAESLEQYF.

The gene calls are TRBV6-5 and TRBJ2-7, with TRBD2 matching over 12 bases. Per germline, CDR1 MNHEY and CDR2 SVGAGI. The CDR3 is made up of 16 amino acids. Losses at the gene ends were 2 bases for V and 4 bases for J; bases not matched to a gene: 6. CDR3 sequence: CASSYQTSGRSYEQYF. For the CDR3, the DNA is TGTGCCAGCAGTTACCAAACTAGCGGGAGGTCGTACGAGCAGTACTTC.